These 18 T cell receptor beta chains share one sample of origin, sequenced in a study of Graves' ophthalmopathy and Graves' hyperthyroidism. Transcripts of RNA were the source for amplifying TCR beta CDR3 regions. A first-round RT-PCR used HTBI primers, followed by a second-round multiplex PCR. TCRdb fed the multiplex PCR reads into MiXCR, producing one record per CDR3 protein. This sample yields 200,000 to 300,000 distinct CDR3 sequences, of which around 42% are seen a single time; around 47% belongs to the top ten. The sample comprised peripheral blood. These receptors were obtained from an adult man with Graves' ophthalmopathy.

In its sample, this clonotype was seen a few times. V gene TRBV5-1 combines with J gene TRBJ2-6, with TRBD1 matching 10 bases. This CDR3 has 18 residues. J gave up 1 base and V 2 bases, and 6 bases lay outside the gene matches. Looked up from germline, CDR1 is SGHRS and CDR2 is YFSETQ. The CDR3 loop reads CASSFTRQGASGANVLTF. The CDR3 nucleotides are TGCGCCAGCAGCTTCACTAGACAGGGGGCGTCTGGGGCCAACGTCCTGACTTTC.

The V call is TRBV2, the J call TRBJ1-2, with no clear D. Germline V gene lookup returns CDR1 SNHLY and CDR2 FYNNEI. This CDR3 has 13 residues. With 7 bases removed from V and 5 bases from J, the gap between germline ends came to 14 bases. The CDR3 here is CASKMTALYGYTF. In nucleotides, the CDR3 is TGTGCCAGCAAAATGACGGCCCTTTATGGCTACACCTTC.

The chain uses TRBV6-5 and TRBJ1-6; the D gene is possibly TRBD1 (5 bases). Germline CDR1 reads MNHEY; CDR2 reads SVGAGI. This CDR3 contains 15 residues. V lost 0 bases, J lost 10 bases, and 13 bases lay in between. CDR3 in DNA: TGTGCCAGCAGTTACTCAGAGAGGGGAGAATCACCCCTCCACTTT. It is translated as CASSYSERGESPLHF.

V gene TRBV7-9 combines with J gene TRBJ1-2; perhaps TRBD1 as D (5 bases). The CDR3 is 13 amino acids. The germline CDR1 and CDR2 sequences are SEHNR and FQNEAQ (reference sequence). V lost 5 bases to trimming and J lost 8 bases, with 15 bases between them. The CDR3 reads CASSPGGIKGYTF. In DNA, the CDR3 is TGTGCCAGCAGCCCGGGGGGGATTAAGGGCTACACCTTC.

This clonotype showed up just a few times. This sequence joins TRBV13 and TRBJ1-1, with a tentative D call TRBD1 (5 bases). This CDR3 has 12 residues. CDR1 PRHDT and CDR2 FYEKMQ come from the germline V gene (reference sequence). Trimming took off 8 bases at V and 7 bases at J, with 14 bases between the two ends. CDR3 sequence (DNA): TGTGCCAGCGGGTTAAGGGGCGGTGAAGCTTTCTTT. Residues: CASGLRGGEAFF.

The V and J genes are TRBV10-3 and TRBJ2-1; 9 bases match TRBD1. CDR3 length: 14 residues. V was clipped by 8 bases and J by 4 bases; unmatched bases: 6. Germline V CDR1 and CDR2: ENHRY, SYGVKD. CDR3 nucleotides: TGTGCCATCGAACCGGGACAGGGATACAATGAGCAGTTCTTC. This encodes CAIEPGQGYNEQFF.

The V and J genes are TRBV2 and TRBJ2-7, with D perhaps given as TRBD1 or TRBD2 (6 bases each). V dropped 2 bases and J dropped 2 bases, with 13 bases sitting between them. The CDR3 has 15 residues. Germline V gives CDR1 SNHLY, CDR2 FYNNEI. The CDR3 bases are TGTGCCAGCAGTGAATTGTCGGGGGCAACCTACGAGCAGTACTTC. Its translation: CASSELSGATYEQYF.

This clonotype was observed a handful of times. The chain employs TRBV24-1 and TRBJ2-5; D is perhaps TRBD2 (6 bases). Trimming took off 1 base at V and 4 bases at J, with 15 bases between the two ends. The germline gives CDR1 KGHDR, CDR2 SFDVKD. The CDR3 runs 16 residues. In DNA, the CDR3 is TGTGCCACCAGTGATTTAGGAGGGGAACGAGGAGAGACCCAGTACTTC. Translation: CATSDLGGERGETQYF.

CDR3 coding DNA: TGCGCCAGCAGCCAAGTGATGCCGGGACAGGGTTTTGGGGCCAACGTCCTGACTTTC. Translated, it gives CASSQVMPGQGFGANVLTF. The rearrangement links TRBV4-1 to TRBJ2-6, with TRBD1 identical over 9 bases. CDR1 is MGHRA, CDR2 YSYEKL, per germline. CDR3 length: 19 residues. V shed 1 base and J 3 bases; nucleotides not matched to a gene: 10.

This clonotype turned up a few times. This chain joins TRBV15 and TRBJ2-7; TRBD1 matches 10 bases. Per the germline V gene, CDR1 is LNHNV and CDR2 is YYDKDF (reference sequence). The CDR3 contains 16 residues. After removal of 4 bases from V and 3 bases from J, the junction contained 9 bases not matched to a gene. In DNA, the CDR3 is TGTGCCACCAGCAAATCCCGGGACAGGGGAATCTACGAGCAGTACTTC. Protein: CATSKSRDRGIYEQYF.

The genes are TRBV5-1 and TRBJ1-5; D possibly corresponds to TRBD1 (5 bases). Deletions cut 1 base from V and 6 bases from J, with 11 bases between. The CDR3 runs to 14 residues. The germline gives CDR1 SGHRS, CDR2 YFSETQ. CDR3 in amino acids: CASSLNSQGQPQHF. The CDR3 DNA sequence: TGCGCCAGCAGCTTGAATTCCCAGGGTCAGCCCCAGCATTTT. The full variable domain, in which reference TRBV5-1 and TRBJ1-5 provide the parts outside the CDR3, is KAGVTQTPRYLIKTRGQQVTLSCSPISGHRSVSWYQQTPGQGLQFLFEYFSETQRNKGNFPGRFSGRQFSNSRSEMNVSTLELGDSALYLCASSLNSQGQPQHFGDGTRLSIL.

The chain combines TRBV28 with TRBJ2-5; D is undetermined. The length of the CDR3 is 12 residues. The germline V gene has CDR1 MDHEN and CDR2 SYDVKM. The germline V and J ends were trimmed by 6 bases and 7 bases, with 12 bases remaining between them. CDR3: CASSFYLGTQYF. CDR3 sequence (DNA): TGTGCCAGCAGCTTTTACCTGGGGACCCAGTACTTC.

This clonotype was picked up many times. The chain links TRBV7-9 to TRBJ2-5; possibly TRBD2 for D (6 bases). The CDR3 runs 13 residues. Trimming took off 7 bases at V and 5 bases at J, with 14 bases between the two ends. Germline loops: CDR1 SEHNR, CDR2 FQNEAQ (reference sequence). The CDR3 DNA reads TGTGCCAGCACCGCGGGGTGGGCGGAGACCCAGTACTTC. Translation: CASTAGWAETQYF.

This clonotype is a singleton in its sample. A read error may account for a junction end that differs from germline. As DNA, the CDR3 is TGTGCCAGCAGCTTGGCAGACCACGAGCGGTACTTC. Its translation: CASSLADHERYF. The chain employs TRBV5-5 and TRBJ2-7; no clear D. The CDR3 runs to 12 residues. CDR1 is SGHKS, CDR2 YYEKEE, per germline (reference sequence).

This chain joins TRBV5-1 and TRBJ2-5, with D unresolved. This CDR3 has 14 amino acids. Germline V gene lookup returns CDR1 SGHRS and CDR2 YFSETQ. V lost 5 bases to trimming and J lost 5 bases, with 16 bases between them. This CDR3 is CASRDVQMGETQYF. Written as DNA, the CDR3 is TGCGCCAGCAGAGACGTCCAGATGGGGGAGACCCAGTACTTC.

The V and J genes are TRBV7-9 and TRBJ1-2; D is uncertain. Germline loops: CDR1 SEHNR, CDR2 FQNEAQ (reference sequence). The CDR3 spans 15 residues. The V and J ends lost 1 base and 4 bases respectively, with 13 bases between them. CDR3 DNA: TGTGCCAGCAGCTTAGGAGACGGGTACGGCTATGGCTACACCTTC. It encodes CASSLGDGYGYGYTF.

This clonotype was counted a single time. The chain has TRBV6-5 and TRBJ2-7; tentatively, D is TRBD1 (6 bases). Deletions cut 2 bases from V and 5 bases from J, with 19 bases between. The CDR3 length is 16 residues. Germline loops: CDR1 MNHEY, CDR2 SVGAGI. CDR3 in amino acids: CASSYTNRASVHEQYF. In DNA, the CDR3 is TGTGCCAGCAGTTACACAAACAGGGCTTCTGTCCACGAGCAGTACTTC.

This clonotype was counted only a few times. This chain uses TRBV12-3 or TRBV12-4 with TRBJ1-6, with 8 bases that match TRBD1. V dropped 5 bases and J dropped 8; count of bases not matched to a gene: 8. The CDR3 extends over 15 amino acids. The CDR3, as DNA: TGTGCCAGCAGTCTCCCGGACAGGGATGATTCACCCCTCCACTTT. Translating gives CASSLPDRDDSPLHF.